A single sample is the source of the 9 T cell receptor beta chains below, sequenced in a study of graft-versus-host responses after intestinal transplantation. No antigen has been assigned to these receptors. Profiled with immunoSEQ multiplex PCR; TCRdb holds only in-frame clones, not every one. The sample lists 80,000 to 100,000 clones, 90% to 95% occurring once. Sequencing used unstimulated CD4+ T cells sorted from spleen or lymph node cells, obtained before transplant. The receptors come from a human donor who was the organ donor for an intestinal transplant.

The V and J genes are TRBV4-1 and TRBJ1-4; D gene uncertain. Deletions cut 0 bases from V and 7 bases from J, with 15 bases between. Germline CDR1 reads MGHRA; CDR2 reads YSYEKL. This CDR3 is 16 amino acids long. CDR3 in amino acids: CASSQDPSVAREKLFF. CDR3 DNA sequence: TGCGCCAGCAGCCAAGATCCTTCTGTAGCCCGTGAAAAACTGTTTTTT.

The chain recombines TRBV7-2 with TRBJ1-2, with TRBD1 as a possible D gene (5 bases). CDR3 length: 13 amino acids. Germline loops: CDR1 SGHTA, CDR2 FQGNSA. V lost 5 bases and J lost 7, with 14 bases in between. The chain's CDR3 is CASSTSGLGGYTF. As DNA, the CDR3 is TGTGCCAGCAGCACCTCAGGGTTGGGTGGCTACACCTTC.

The chain employs TRBV13 and TRBJ2-3, with TRBD2 matching over 8 bases. Trimming removed 2 bases from V and 6 bases from J; junction bases left unmatched: 16. The CDR3 loop spans 18 amino acids. Germline CDR1 reads PRHDT; CDR2 reads FYEKMQ (reference sequence). CDR3 sequence (DNA): TGTGCCAGCAGCTTAACTGAAGGGCTGGCGGGGGGAACGGATACGCAGTATTTT. Protein: CASSLTEGLAGGTDTQYF.

A single count supports this clone. CDR3 DNA sequence: TGTGCCAGCAGTGTAGGAGCGGGGGCGTACAATGAGCAGTTCTTC. Translated: CASSVGAGAYNEQFF. The V call is TRBV2, the J call TRBJ2-1, with 8 nucleotides matching TRBD2. The J segment lost 4 bases and the V segment lost 4 bases, leaving 6 bases of the junction unmatched. Germline V gives CDR1 SNHLY, CDR2 FYNNEI. The CDR3 contains 15 residues.

V usage is TRBV6-5 and J usage is TRBJ2-2, with 9 bases matching TRBD2. The CDR3 totals 15 residues. Germline V gene sequence: CDR1 MNHEY, CDR2 SVGAGI. V shed 8 bases, J shed 3 bases, and the junction held 7 bases outside the gene matches. The CDR3 protein is CASCIAGAYTGELFF. The CDR3 DNA follows: TGTGCCAGCTGCATAGCGGGGGCATACACCGGGGAGCTGTTTTTT.

This chain uses TRBV4-1 with TRBJ1-1, with 9 bases aligning to TRBD1. V shed 6 bases, J shed 8 bases, and the junction held 13 bases outside the gene matches. Looked up from germline, CDR1 is MGHRA and CDR2 is YSYEKL. The CDR3 sequence is 15 residues long. The CDR3 bases are TGCGCCAGCAGTAGAGAGGACAGGGGAGTCTCGGAAGCTTTCTTT. It specifies CASSREDRGVSEAFF.

The chain joins TRBV7-9 to TRBJ2-5; TRBD1 matches 9 bases. Germline trimming cut 5 bases from V and 5 bases from J; bases unmatched to any gene: 6. The germline gives CDR1 SEHNR, CDR2 FQNEAQ (reference sequence). This CDR3 contains 14 residues. CDR3 in DNA: TGTGCCAGCAGCCTCGGGACAGGGAGGGAGACCCAGTACTTC. As protein: CASSLGTGRETQYF. Combining the CDR3 with reference TRBV7-9 and TRBJ2-5 gives the whole variable domain DTGVSQNPRHKITKRGQNVTFRCDPISEHNRLYWYRQTLGQGPEFLTYFQNEAQLEKSRLLSDRFSAERPKGSFSTLEIQRTEQGDSAMYLCASSLGTGRETQYFGPGTRLLVL.

The chain uses TRBV4-2 and TRBJ1-5; 7 bases map to TRBD1. Germline V gives CDR1 LGHNA, CDR2 YNFKEQ. CDR3 length: 13 residues. The ends lost 5 bases at V and 8 bases at J; junction bases unmatched: 6. The CDR3 DNA sequence: TGTGCCAGCAGCTACAGGGGTCCGGAGCCCCAGCATTTT. It specifies CASSYRGPEPQHF.

This clone was detected only once. This sequence joins TRBV11-2 and TRBJ2-7; a weak D match, TRBD1 (6 bases). Per germline, CDR1 SGHAT and CDR2 FQNNGV. The CDR3 sequence is 16 residues long. Between the trimmed V and J ends, which lost 3 bases and 6 bases, there was a span of 21 bases. CDR3 bases: TGTGCCAGCAGCTTCACCCTACAGGGAGCCCTTGGCGAGCAGTACTTC. Its translation is CASSFTLQGALGEQYF. Full variable domain (remainder filled in from reference TRBV11-2 and TRBJ2-7): EAGVAQSPRYKIIEKRQSVAFWCNPISGHATLYWYQQILGQGPKLLIQFQNNGVVDDSQLPKDRFSAERLKGVDSTLKIQPAKLEDSAVYLCASSFTLQGALGEQYFGPGTRLTVT.